This T cell receptor (beta chain) was recorded in a study of T-cell memory formation after mild COVID-19. Overall study context: Clustering of TCRs was largely donor specific.

Note on this clonotype: Its target is unknown.

TCRdb passed the 5' RACE reads through MiXCR, listing each CDR3 protein once. The table records hundreds of thousands of distinct CDR3 sequences, approximately 15% of them present only once. Study conclusions and caveats: There were some responding clones in pre-infection memory, which suggested that cross-reactive memory had joined. Contracting CD4+ clones lay largely in CM and EM, with CD8+ ones residing in EMRA.

The CDR3 contains 16 residues. V dropped 6 bases and J dropped 6; count of bases not matched to a gene: 10. Material for sequencing was PBMCs or a T cell subset sorted from them (not recorded which). This receptor was obtained from a man between 18 and 35 years old who had mild COVID-19 (a few samples of this study predate the infection). Cell type and time point are not known. The chain uses TRBV12-3 or TRBV12-4 and TRBJ2-1, with 11 nucleotides matching TRBD2. The chain's CDR3 is CASRINLAGGANEQFF. The DNA for the CDR3 is TGTGCCAGCAGGATCAACCTAGCGGGGGGCGCCAATGAGCAGTTCTTC.